A single sample gave rise to the 21 T cell receptor beta chains below, sequenced in a study of early T cells in non-severe SARS-CoV-2 infection. One entry per CDR3 protein, called by TCRdb with MiXCR from the 5' RACE reads. Here the sample spans tens of thousands of distinct CDR3 sequences, approximately 10% being singletons. Sequencing was performed on whole blood, taken at baseline. These TCRs come from an adult who was a healthcare worker with PCR-confirmed SARS-CoV-2 infection or an uninfected control (not recorded which).

The chain combines TRBV7-9 with TRBJ1-2; 10 bases are shared with TRBD1. V shed 5 bases, J shed 7 bases, and the junction held 7 bases outside the gene matches. Germline V lookup: CDR1 SEHNR, CDR2 FQNEAQ (reference sequence). The CDR3 is 14 amino acids. As DNA, the CDR3 is TGTGCCAGCAGCCCCCTGTGGACAGGGGGTGGCTACACCTTC. It specifies CASSPLWTGGGYTF.

Comments on this clonotype: The junction departs from germline at one end; a sequencing error may be responsible. This rearrangement joins TRBV20-1 to TRBJ2-4; a weak D match, TRBD1 (6 bases). Germline V gene lookup returns CDR1 DFQATT and CDR2 SNEGSKA (reference sequence). CDR3 length: 16 amino acids. In DNA form, the CDR3 reads TGCAGTGCTCCCCTGGCAGGGGCGAGGGCCAAAAACATTAAGTACTTC. Its translation: CSAPLAGARAKNIKYF.

In its sample, this clonotype was seen many times. This chain uses TRBV6-6 with TRBJ1-1; D perhaps matches TRBD1 (5 bases). The CDR3 loop spans 16 amino acids. Between the trimmed V and J ends, which lost 8 bases and 3 bases, there was a span of 22 bases. CDR1 and CDR2 (germline): MNHNY, SVGAGI (reference sequence). The CDR3 DNA reads TGTGCCAGCCTTATCGGAACTTGGGGCTTGTACACTGAAGCTTTCTTT. It translates to CASLIGTWGLYTEAFF.

This clonotype was observed once. This chain uses TRBV7-9 with TRBJ1-1; D remains unclear. This CDR3 has 12 amino acids. Germline V gene sequence: CDR1 SEHNR, CDR2 FQNEAQ (reference sequence). The germline V and J ends were trimmed by 5 bases and 2 bases, with 6 bases remaining between them. As DNA, the CDR3 is TGTGCCAGCAGCGACTCAAACACTGAAGCTTTCTTT. Its protein is CASSDSNTEAFF.

The rearrangement uses TRBV7-9 and TRBJ2-7; D is ambiguous. Looked up from germline, CDR1 is SEHNR and CDR2 is FQNEAQ (reference sequence). The CDR3 is made up of 13 amino acids. V was cut by 8 bases and J by 6 bases, with 17 bases left in between. This CDR3 is CASRPPDPSEQYF. CDR3 coding DNA: TGTGCCAGCCGACCGCCAGACCCATCCGAGCAGTACTTC.

This clonotype was detected a few times. The rearrangement joins TRBV5-1 to TRBJ2-3; 13 nucleotides line up with TRBD2. The CDR3 has 17 amino acids. Per germline, CDR1 SGHRS and CDR2 YFSETQ. Trimming took 0 bases from V and 5 from J; bases not matched to a gene: 6. The CDR3 nucleotides read TGCGCCAGCAGCTTGGCTGAATGGACTAGCGGGAGAGATACGCAGTATTTT. Its translation: CASSLAEWTSGRDTQYF.

The J gene is TRBJ2-2, the V gene TRBV10-3; 7 bases fit TRBD1. The CDR3 sequence is 14 residues long. V lost 8 bases to trimming and J lost 4 bases; unmatched junction nucleotides: 7. Germline-derived CDR1 and CDR2 are ENHRY and SYGVKD. The CDR3 region is CAIGPGGITGELFF. The CDR3 bases are TGTGCCATCGGGCCAGGGGGAATCACCGGGGAGCTGTTTTTT.

The V gene is TRBV7-6, the J gene TRBJ1-1, with 9 bases aligning to TRBD1. Germline loops: CDR1 SGHVS, CDR2 FNYEAQ. With V trimmed by 5 bases and J by 0 bases, 7 bases remained unmatched. The CDR3 is made up of 16 amino acids. CDR3 nucleotide sequence: TGTGCCAGCAGCCGACAGGGGGGAAGCATGAACACTGAAGCTTTCTTT. This gives the protein CASSRQGGSMNTEAFF.

The chain employs TRBV12-3 or TRBV12-4 and TRBJ1-1, with 8 bases identical to TRBD1. The CDR3 consists of 16 residues. Losses at the gene ends were 6 bases for V and 6 bases for J; bases not matched to a gene: 15. The CDR3 nucleotides read TGTGCCAGCAGCGGTACTCTCCGGACAGGGAAACCTGAAGCTTTCTTT. As protein: CASSGTLRTGKPEAFF.

The V gene is TRBV29-1, the J gene TRBJ2-3; 9 bases map to TRBD2. V lost 4 bases and J lost 3; bases outside the gene matches: 8. Germline V gene sequence: CDR1 SQVTM, CDR2 ANQGSEA. CDR3 length: 15 amino acids. The CDR3 coding sequence is TGCAGCGTTGCAGTGGCTAGCGGGACGACAGATACGCAGTATTTT. Residues: CSVAVASGTTDTQYF.

This chain uses TRBV5-6 with TRBJ1-4; 7 bases map to TRBD1. The CDR3 extends over 16 amino acids. Per germline, CDR1 SGHDT and CDR2 YYEEEE. After removal of 2 bases from V and 7 bases from J, the junction contained 11 bases not matched to a gene. CDR3 sequence reads: CASSFLSGQPSEKLFF. DNA of the CDR3: TGTGCCAGCAGCTTTTTATCGGGACAGCCTAGTGAAAAACTGTTTTTT.

This chain joins TRBV9 and TRBJ1-3; no definite D call. V gave up 4 bases and J gave up 2 bases, with 16 bases separating them. Germline loops: CDR1 SGDLS, CDR2 YYNGEE. The CDR3 is made up of 16 amino acids. The CDR3 spells CASSPLSGGPGNTIYF. CDR3 DNA sequence: TGTGCCAGCAGCCCCCTCTCCGGCGGGCCTGGAAACACCATATATTTT.

Only a few counts were recorded for this clonotype. The V and J genes are TRBV11-2 and TRBJ2-7, with a tentative D call TRBD2 (6 bases). This CDR3 region has 14 residues. Trimming shortened V by 3 bases and J by 2 bases, and 11 bases separated the two germline ends. Germline-derived CDR1 and CDR2 are SGHAT and FQNNGV. The CDR3 sequence is CASSFAGPAYEQYF. CDR3 bases: TGTGCCAGCAGCTTTGCGGGGCCGGCCTACGAGCAGTACTTC.

The chain couples TRBV5-1 to TRBJ2-2; 10 nucleotides agree with TRBD1. With V trimmed by 3 bases and J by 3 bases, 5 bases remained unmatched. The CDR3 runs 16 residues. Germline V gene data show CDR1 as SGHRS and CDR2 as YFSETQ. The CDR3 sequence is CASSSPTGGYTGELFF. The DNA of the CDR3 is TGCGCCAGCAGCTCGCCGACAGGGGGCTACACCGGGGAGCTGTTTTTT.

This clonotype was picked up many times. CDR3 loop: CASSLEGQESYEQYF. The CDR3 nucleotides are TGTGCCAGCAGCTTAGAGGGACAGGAGTCCTACGAGCAGTACTTC. The rearrangement links TRBV7-2 to TRBJ2-7; TRBD1 aligns across 8 bases. With V trimmed by 1 base and J by 1 base, 3 bases remained unmatched. The CDR3 is made up of 15 amino acids. The germline CDR1 and CDR2 sequences are SGHTA and FQGNSA.

The chain couples TRBV5-6 to TRBJ1-1; D unresolved. CDR1 is SGHDT, CDR2 YYEEEE, per germline. The V and J ends lost 0 bases and 7 bases respectively, with 4 bases between them. CDR3 length: 11 residues. CDR3 DNA sequence: TGTGCCAGCAGCTTGGACAGTGAAGCTTTCTTT. Translating it yields CASSLDSEAFF. The full variable domain, completed using reference TRBV5-6 and TRBJ1-1, is DAGVTQSPTHLIKTRGQQVTLRCSPKSGHDTVSWYQQALGQGPQFIFQYYEEEERQRGNFPDRFSGHQFPNYSSELNVNALLLGDSALYLCASSLDSEAFFGQGTRLTVV.

The chain carries TRBV20-1 and TRBJ1-2; tentative D call: TRBD1 (6 bases). V shed 5 bases and J shed 6 bases, with 16 bases lying between them. The CDR3 length is 13 residues. In germline, CDR1 is DFQATT, CDR2 SNEGSKA (reference sequence). The CDR3 protein is CSAYVQGNHGYTF. The CDR3 coding sequence is TGCAGTGCTTATGTCCAGGGGAATCATGGCTACACCTTC.

The CDR3 sequence: CASSTGGNSGNTIYF. Written as DNA, the CDR3 is TGTGCCAGCAGCACAGGAGGGAACTCTGGAAACACCATATATTTT. The chain combines TRBV7-3 with TRBJ1-3, with D possibly matching TRBD1 (5 bases). CDR3 length: 15 amino acids. CDR1 is SGHTA, CDR2 FQGTGA, per germline. Between the trimmed V and J ends, which lost 5 bases and 0 bases, there was a span of 11 bases.

This clonotype was detected a few times. V is TRBV5-8 and J is TRBJ1-2; D remains ambiguous. V lost 0 bases, J lost 6 bases, and 9 bases lay in between. Germline CDR1 is SGHTS and CDR2 is YDEGEE. There are 13 residues in the CDR3. The CDR3 coding sequence is TGTGCCAGCAGCTTGGTGTGGACCGATGGCTACACCTTC. It specifies CASSLVWTDGYTF.

This clonotype was recorded a few times. This chain uses TRBV12-3 or TRBV12-4 with TRBJ2-2; TRBD2 matches 10 bases. Trimming cost V 6 bases and J 3 bases; bases outside gene matches: 13. The CDR3 has 18 residues. The CDR3 DNA sequence: TGTGCCAGCAGGCCGGCTAGCGGGAGCGATTTCTACACCGGGGAGCTGTTTTTT. Protein sequence: CASRPASGSDFYTGELFF.

The sample holds a few counts of this clonotype. This chain uses TRBV14 with TRBJ2-3; D might be TRBD1 or TRBD2, each matching 5 bases. The germline V gene has CDR1 SGHDN and CDR2 FVKESK. The CDR3 is 15 residues long. V was pared by 4 bases and J by 4 bases, with 15 bases between. The CDR3 bases are TGTGCCAGCAGCCTTCCCGGGACCCGCGCAGATACGCAGTATTTT. It specifies CASSLPGTRADTQYF.